Shown below are 13 T cell receptor beta chains from a single sample sequenced in a study of tumor-infiltrating lymphocytes in primary liver carcinoma. Making TCR beta cDNA involved approximately 520 ng total RNA and a constant-region primer. The TCR beta library was amplified through three nested multiplex PCR rounds in a modified ARM-PCR procedure. A C-beta reverse primer and TRBV1-TRBV30 forward primers served in each of the first two PCR rounds, at 10 cycles apiece. Using its own MiXCR run on the multiplex PCR reads, TCRdb lists one record per CDR3 protein. Of about 120,000 distinct CDR3 sequences in the sample, around 65% were seen once. Unsorted bulk tissue, about 18-31 mg of it, served as the source for co-extraction of RNA and DNA. Sequencing was performed on tumor-adjacent normal liver tissue. The receptor set was obtained from a woman aged 55-69 years with primary liver carcinoma and hepatitis B virus infection.

Concerning this clonotype itself: At one end the junction does not follow the germline gene, possibly because of a read error. V usage is TRBV6-5 and J usage is TRBJ2-7, with D tentatively TRBD1 (6 bases). From germline, CDR1 is MNHEY and CDR2 SVGAGI. The length of the CDR3 is 13 residues. CDR3 sequence reads: CASNEGDHYEHYF. The CDR3 coding sequence is TGTGCCAGCAATGAGGGGGATCATTACGAGCACTACTTC.

On this clonotype: The conserved closing phenylalanine or tryptophan is absent in this CDR3, likely reflecting a read error. The chain links TRBV11-3 to TRBJ2-5; a weak D match, TRBD1 (6 bases). In germline, CDR1 is SGHNT, CDR2 YENEEA. The CDR3 has 12 residues. The CDR3 is CAIGQGKETQYY. The DNA for the CDR3 is TGTGCCATCGGGCAGGGGAAAGAGACACAGTACTAC.

In regard to this clonotype: Since a much larger clone is just one base distant, this may be a read error. This chain connects TRBV6-5 to TRBJ1-2; no definite D call. The CDR3 loop spans 13 amino acids. Germline loops: CDR1 MNHEY, CDR2 SVGAGI. The CDR3 nucleotides read TGTGCCAGCAGTTACTCAGGGAGAAATGGCTGCACCTTC. Translated: CASSYSGRNGCTF.

Concerning this clonotype itself: A clone one base away is much larger, so this may be a read error. The V call is TRBV5-1, the J call TRBJ2-3; TRBD2 agrees at 8 bases. The CDR3 has 15 residues. Germline values: CDR1 SGHRS, CDR2 YFSETQ. CDR3 nucleotide sequence: TGCGCCGGCAGCTTTGCCGGGAGGGGAGCAGATACGCAGTATTTT. Its translation is CAGSFAGRGADTQYF.

This clonotype came up many times. V is TRBV29-1 and J is TRBJ2-7; TRBD1 matches at 9 bases. Germline trimming cut 4 bases from V and 6 bases from J; bases unmatched to any gene: 10. Germline V lookup: CDR1 SQVTM, CDR2 ANQGSEA. The CDR3 length is 14 residues. In DNA, the CDR3 is TGCAGCGTTGGAAGGGACAGGGAAGGAAGCGAGCAGTACTTC. Encoded protein: CSVGRDREGSEQYF.

This chain connects TRBV19 to TRBJ2-1, with 8 bases matching TRBD1. The germline CDR1 and CDR2 sequences are LNHDA and SQIVND (reference sequence). This CDR3 has 19 residues. The J segment lost 4 bases and the V segment lost 0 bases, leaving 14 bases of the junction unmatched. CDR3 sequence (DNA): TGTGCCAGTAGTATAGATCCTGGGACAGGCCGGGTCCAGTACAATGAGCAGTTCTTC. Translation: CASSIDPGTGRVQYNEQFF.

The chain uses TRBV18 and TRBJ2-7; D unclear. CDR1 and CDR2 (germline): KGHSH, LQKENI. The CDR3 sequence is 12 residues long. The V and J ends lost 2 bases and 6 bases respectively, with 8 bases between them. CDR3 sequence (DNA): TGTGCCAGCTCACCAGGTTACCGCGAGCAGTACTTC. Translated, it gives CASSPGYREQYF. The variable domain in full, with the rest retrieved from reference TRBV18 and TRBJ2-7, is NAGVMQNPRHLVRRRGQEARLRCSPMKGHSHVYWYRQLPEEGLKFMVYLQKENIIDESGMPKERFSAEFPKEGPSILRIQQVVRGDSAAYFCASSPGYREQYFGPGTRLTVT.

This clonotype was seen at least ten times. V is TRBV29-1 and J is TRBJ2-2; TRBD2 matches 14 bases. Germline V gene lookup returns CDR1 SQVTM and CDR2 ANQGSEA. This CDR3 is 18 amino acids long. Germline trimming cut 2 bases from V and 3 bases from J; bases unmatched to any gene: 8. The CDR3 coding sequence is TGCAGCGTTGAAACCCCTCGGACTAGCGGGAGGTACACCGGGGAGCTGTTTTTT. Its protein is CSVETPRTSGRYTGELFF.

As for this clonotype: The junction and the germline gene differ at one end; a read error may be behind it. The V gene is TRBV7-9, the J gene TRBJ1-5, with unresolved D. CDR3 length equals 12 residues. The germline CDR1 and CDR2 sequences are SEHNR and FQNEAQ (reference sequence). The chain's CDR3 is CANSSDVQPQHF. In DNA form, the CDR3 reads TGTGCCAACAGCTCAGACGTTCAGCCCCAGCATTTT. Combining the CDR3 with reference TRBV7-9 and TRBJ1-5 gives the whole variable domain DTGVSQNPRHKITKRGQNVTFRCDPISEHNRLYWYRQTLGQGPEFLTYFQNEAQLEKSRLLSDRFSAERPKGSFSTLEIQRTEQGDSAMYLCANSSDVQPQHFGDGTRLSIL.

Points on this clonotype: One end of the junction varies from germline; a read error may be responsible. The chain links TRBV11-2 to TRBJ2-1, with D hard to call. The CDR3 loop spans 13 amino acids. In germline, CDR1 is SGHAT, CDR2 FQNNGV. The CDR3 nucleotides are TGCACCAGCAACTTATTGCAGAGCAATGAGCAGTTCTTC. It yields the protein CTSNLLQSNEQFF.

This clonotype has only a few counts. At one of its ends the junction is not consistent with the germline gene, which may arise from a read error. The V call is TRBV29-1, the J call TRBJ2-3, with 7 bases that match TRBD2. The CDR3 runs 13 residues. CDR1 SQVTM and CDR2 ANQGSEA come from the germline V gene. CDR3: CSIEASGTDTQYF. The CDR3, as DNA: TGTAGCATTGAGGCTAGCGGTACAGATACGCAGTATTTT.

The V gene is TRBV6-5, the J gene TRBJ2-1, with D perhaps TRBD2 (5 bases). Looked up from germline, CDR1 is MNHEY and CDR2 is SVGAGI. The CDR3 runs to 12 residues. CDR3 region: CASPSEEEEQFF. CDR3 sequence (DNA): TGTGCTAGCCCTTCGGAGGAGGAGGAGCAGTTCTTC.

This clonotype was observed a single time. The junction does not match germline at one end; this may be a read error. The chain uses TRBV5-6 and TRBJ1-1; D is uncertain. Per germline, CDR1 SGHDT and CDR2 YYEEEE. This CDR3 region has 15 residues. The chain's CDR3 is CASSLAQRKRTEVFF. The CDR3 DNA reads TGTGCCAGCAGCTTGGCCCAGAGAAAGAGGACTGAAGTTTTCTTT.